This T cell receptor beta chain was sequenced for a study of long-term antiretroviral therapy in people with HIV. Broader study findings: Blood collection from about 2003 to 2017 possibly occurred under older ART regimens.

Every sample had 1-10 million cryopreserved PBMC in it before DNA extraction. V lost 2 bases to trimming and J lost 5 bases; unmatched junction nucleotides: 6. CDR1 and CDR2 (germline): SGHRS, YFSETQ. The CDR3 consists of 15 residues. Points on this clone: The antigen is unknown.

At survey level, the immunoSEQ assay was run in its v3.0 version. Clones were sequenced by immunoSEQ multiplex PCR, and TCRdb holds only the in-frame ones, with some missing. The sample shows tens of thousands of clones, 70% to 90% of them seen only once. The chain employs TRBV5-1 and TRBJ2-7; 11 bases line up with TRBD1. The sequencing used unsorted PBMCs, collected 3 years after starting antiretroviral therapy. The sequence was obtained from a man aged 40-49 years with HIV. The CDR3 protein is CASSLRDRGFDEQYF. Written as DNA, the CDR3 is TGCGCCAGCAGCTTACGGGACAGGGGGTTCGACGAGCAGTACTTC.